What follows describes a single TCR beta chain. CDR1 and CDR2 (germline): SGHTA, FQGNSA. This CDR3 spans 17 amino acids. Deletions cut 2 bases from V and 7 bases from J, with 21 bases between. This entry is derived from a study of shared clonotypes between healthy human individuals. The protocol was immunoSEQ multiplex PCR, while the TCRdb copy is restricted to in-frame clones and leaves out a portion. The sample records 1 million to 1.2 million clones, 77% being singletons. This receptor was identified in a man between 18 and 29 years old in good health. Some clones in this sample may be carry-over from other donors' samples. The specimen was memory CD4+ T cells from PBMCs. Subset reported: CD45RA-negative fraction. The chain employs TRBV7-2 and TRBJ2-1, with D possibly being TRBD2 (6 bases). The DNA for the CDR3 is TGTGCCAGCAGCTTACCGACCCGGGCTAGCGTCAGGAATGAGCAGTTCTTC. This encodes CASSLPTRASVRNEQFF.